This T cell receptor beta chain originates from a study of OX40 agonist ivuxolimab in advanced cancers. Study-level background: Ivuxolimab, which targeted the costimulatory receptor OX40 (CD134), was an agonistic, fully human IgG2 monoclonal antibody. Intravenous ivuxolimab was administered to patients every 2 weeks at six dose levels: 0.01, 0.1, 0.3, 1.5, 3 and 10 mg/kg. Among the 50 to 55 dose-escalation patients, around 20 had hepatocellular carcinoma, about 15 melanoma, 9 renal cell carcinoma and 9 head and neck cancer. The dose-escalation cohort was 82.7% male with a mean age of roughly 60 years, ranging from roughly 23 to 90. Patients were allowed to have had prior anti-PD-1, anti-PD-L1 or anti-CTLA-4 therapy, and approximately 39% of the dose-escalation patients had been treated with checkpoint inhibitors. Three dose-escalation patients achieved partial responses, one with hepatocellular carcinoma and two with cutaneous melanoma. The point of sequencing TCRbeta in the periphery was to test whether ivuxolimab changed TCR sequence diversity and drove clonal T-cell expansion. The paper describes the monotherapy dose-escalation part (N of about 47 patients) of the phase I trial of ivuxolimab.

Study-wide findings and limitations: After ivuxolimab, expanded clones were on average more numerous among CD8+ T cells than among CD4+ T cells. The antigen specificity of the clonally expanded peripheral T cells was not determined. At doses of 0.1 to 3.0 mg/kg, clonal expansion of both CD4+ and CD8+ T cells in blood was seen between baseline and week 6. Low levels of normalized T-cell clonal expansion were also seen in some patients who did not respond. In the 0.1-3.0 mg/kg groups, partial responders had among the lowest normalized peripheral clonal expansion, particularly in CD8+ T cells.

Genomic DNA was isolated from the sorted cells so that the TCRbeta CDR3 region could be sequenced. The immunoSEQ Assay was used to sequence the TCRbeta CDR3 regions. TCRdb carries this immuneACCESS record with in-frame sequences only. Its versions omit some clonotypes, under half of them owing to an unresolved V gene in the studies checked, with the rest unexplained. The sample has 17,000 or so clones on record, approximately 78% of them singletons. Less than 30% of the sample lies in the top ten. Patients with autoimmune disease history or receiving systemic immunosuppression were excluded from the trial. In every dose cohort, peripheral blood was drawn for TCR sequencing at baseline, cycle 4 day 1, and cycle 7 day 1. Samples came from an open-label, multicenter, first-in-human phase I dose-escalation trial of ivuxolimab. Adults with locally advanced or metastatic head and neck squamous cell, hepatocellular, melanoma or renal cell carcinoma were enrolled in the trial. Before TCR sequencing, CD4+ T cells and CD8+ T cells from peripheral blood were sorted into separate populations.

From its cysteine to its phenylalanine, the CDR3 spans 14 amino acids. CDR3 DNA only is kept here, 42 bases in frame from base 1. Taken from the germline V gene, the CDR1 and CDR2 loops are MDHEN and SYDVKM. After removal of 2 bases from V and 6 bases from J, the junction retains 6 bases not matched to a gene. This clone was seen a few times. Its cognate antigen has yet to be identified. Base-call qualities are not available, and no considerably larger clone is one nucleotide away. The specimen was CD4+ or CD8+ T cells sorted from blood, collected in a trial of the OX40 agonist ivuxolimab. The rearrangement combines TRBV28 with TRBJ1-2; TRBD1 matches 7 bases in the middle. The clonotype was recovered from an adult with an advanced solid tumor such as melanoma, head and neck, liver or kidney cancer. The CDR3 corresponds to CASSLRAGGDGYTF. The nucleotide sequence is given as TGTGCCAGCAGTTTACGCGCAGGGGGAGATGGCTACACCTTC.